This T cell receptor beta chain was identified in a study of regulatory T cells in long-lasting Graves disease. There are many counts of this clonotype. With iRepertoire HTBI primers and Arm-PCR of CDR3 regions, TCR beta libraries were built. How the authors handled the data: Sample data revealed under 75 TRBV and over twelve TRBJ segments. A single record per CDR3 protein comes from TCRdb applying MiXCR to the multiplex PCR reads. The V and J calls here are based on TCRdb, not the publication. The data hold about 420,000 distinct CDR3 sequences, with roughly 17% observed a single time. Documented time point: newly diagnosed GD, antithyroid drugs for less than 3 months. RNA isolated from PBMCs was used to make the TCR library. Separately, the same data were catalogued under a study of T cells in Graves' hyperthyroidism and ophthalmopathy. As reported in that work: An initial round of RT-PCR targeting the TCR CDR3 relied on the HTBI primer set. Peripheral blood also featured most of the thyroid clonotypes expanded above 0.001.

Specimen: peripheral blood mononuclear cells (PBMCs), collected at new diagnosis, from a patient treated with antithyroid drugs. This clonotype was sampled from a woman under 30 with Graves disease.

The CDR3 nucleotides read TGCAGCGTTGAGGGGGTCGAGACAGGGTCCTACAATGAGCAGTTCTTC. It codes for CSVEGVETGSYNEQFF. This rearrangement joins TRBV29-1 to TRBJ2-1; TRBD1 matches 7 bases. There are 16 residues in the CDR3. The germline V gene has CDR1 SQVTM and CDR2 ANQGSEA. The ends lost 3 bases at V and 1 base at J; junction bases unmatched: 9.